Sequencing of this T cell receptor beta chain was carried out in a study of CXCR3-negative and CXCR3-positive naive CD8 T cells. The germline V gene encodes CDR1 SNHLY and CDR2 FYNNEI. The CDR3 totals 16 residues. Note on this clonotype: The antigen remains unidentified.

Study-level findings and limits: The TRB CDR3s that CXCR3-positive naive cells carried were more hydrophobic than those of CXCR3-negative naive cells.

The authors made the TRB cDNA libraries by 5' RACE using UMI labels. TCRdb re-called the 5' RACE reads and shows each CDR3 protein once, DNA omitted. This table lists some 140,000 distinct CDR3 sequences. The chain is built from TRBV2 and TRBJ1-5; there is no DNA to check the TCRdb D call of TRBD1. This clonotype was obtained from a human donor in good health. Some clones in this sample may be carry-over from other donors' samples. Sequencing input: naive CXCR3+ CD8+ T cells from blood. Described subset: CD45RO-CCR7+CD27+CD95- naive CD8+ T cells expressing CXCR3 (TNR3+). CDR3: CASSEVFPRGNQPQHF.